This T cell receptor beta chain was sequenced for a study of blood T cell repertoires in COVID-19. Study context: The United States, Italy and Spain provided the acute and convalescent COVID-19 samples. Sample material is recorded as cDNA or gDNA derived from T cells, B-cell-depleted T cells, or PBMCs.

This CDR3 has 17 residues. V lost 5 bases, J lost 0 bases, and 10 bases stayed unmatched. CDR1 SGHDT and CDR2 YYEEEE come from the germline V gene. Some clones are missing from TCRdb's copy, which holds only in-frame ones; the method was immunoSEQ multiplex PCR. The sample lists around 480,000 clones; approximately 90% were seen once. Participants' reported clinical history set cohort assignment. The genes are TRBV5-6 and TRBJ1-5, with 8 bases that match TRBD1. This TCR was sampled from a woman in her late teens or twenties who had recovered from COVID-19. The specimen was PBMCs or T cells enriched from blood (not recorded which). CDR3 in DNA: TGTGCCAGCAGTCAATCCGACAGGGGATATAGCAATCAGCCCCAGCATTTT. It specifies CASSQSDRGYSNQPQHF.